This T cell receptor (beta chain) was profiled in a study of blood T cell repertoires in COVID-19. As for the study in general: Sites in the United States, Italy and Spain provided acute and convalescent COVID-19 samples. T cells, B-cell-depleted T cells, or PBMCs provided the cDNA or gDNA that served as material.

The germline CDR1 and CDR2 sequences are LNHDA and SQIVND (reference sequence). This CDR3 contains 12 residues. Trimming shortened V by 3 bases and J by 8 bases, and 10 bases separated the two germline ends. Authors' processing steps: Estimation of nucleated cell counts was performed using reference gene primer amplification. The data were produced by immunoSEQ multiplex PCR, yet TCRdb's version contains in-frame clones alone and is incomplete. V and J calls and clone size are copied from that table; D and trimming were computed from the DNA. The sample records more than 150,000 clones, approximately 80% being singletons.

The J gene is TRBJ1-2, the V gene TRBV19, with D perhaps matching TRBD1 (5 bases). The sequence derives from a woman of 80 years or more with acute or convalescent COVID-19. The sample was peripheral blood. CDR3 DNA: TGTGCCAGTAGTATTTTTGACAGCGGCTACACCTTC. Its protein is CASSIFDSGYTF.